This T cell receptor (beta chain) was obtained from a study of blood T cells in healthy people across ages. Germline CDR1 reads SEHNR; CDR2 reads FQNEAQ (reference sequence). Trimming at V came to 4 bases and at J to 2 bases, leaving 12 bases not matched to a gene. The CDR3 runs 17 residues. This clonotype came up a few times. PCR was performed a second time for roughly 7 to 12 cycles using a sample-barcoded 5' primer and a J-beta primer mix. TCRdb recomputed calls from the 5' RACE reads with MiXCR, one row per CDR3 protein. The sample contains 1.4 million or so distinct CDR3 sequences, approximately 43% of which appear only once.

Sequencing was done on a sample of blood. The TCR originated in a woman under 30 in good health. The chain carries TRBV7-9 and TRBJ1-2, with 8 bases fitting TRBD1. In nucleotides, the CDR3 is TGTGCCAGCAGCTCAAATCCTCAGGGGGCGCAGAACTATGGCTACACCTTC. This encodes CASSSNPQGAQNYGYTF. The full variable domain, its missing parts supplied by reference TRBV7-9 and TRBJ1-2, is DTGVSQNPRHKITKRGQNVTFRCDPISEHNRLYWYRQTLGQGPEFLTYFQNEAQLEKSRLLSDRFSAERPKGSFSTLEIQRTEQGDSAMYLCASSSNPQGAQNYGYTFGSGTRLTVV.